These T cell receptor beta chains were read from a single sample in a study of blood T cell repertoires in COVID-19. Profiling relied on immunoSEQ multiplex PCR, and the TCRdb table lists in-frame clones only, not all of them. The top ten hold around 9% of the sample, which has more than 300,000 clones, approximately 89% seen once. Sequenced material: PBMCs or T cells enriched from blood (not recorded which). These receptors all come from a young woman who had recovered from COVID-19. The CDR3 runs from the conserved cysteine through the conserved F or W. The size entry is marked missing in some rows and otherwise reads once, few, many or a size class.

clone size	V gene	CDR3 protein
-	TRBV7-9	CASSLSSAYEQYF
-	TRBV7-6	CASSLAHGDSYEQYF
-	TRBV19	CASTPDRRFYGYTF
once	TRBV11-2	CASSLEGTGRETQYF
-	TRBV19	CASSINHPGATYNEQFF
-	TRBV29-1	CSVEVVNDLANYGYTF
-	TRBV6-5	CASSYSGHSSYEQYF
many	TRBV12-3/TRBV12-4	CASSLTGSDGYTF
-	TRBV7-9	CASRFTSGEYNEQFF
-	TRBV9	CASSPRGLAGGSEHLETQYF
-	TRBV5-5	CASSFGGNTEAFF
-	TRBV5-4	CASSLDRGDGYTF
-	TRBV5-1	CASSLGSGPGRDEQFF
-	TRBV10-2	CASTGQGAKGYTF
-	TRBV5-1	CASRPQAGHTDTQYF
-	TRBV9	CASSDGGRVYGYTF
-	TRBV27	CASSYIPGQFNSPLHF
-	TRBV4-2	CASSQDPGRATEKLFF
few	TRBV4-3	CASSPDRGLEVEQYF
-	TRBV27	CASSPGTINEQFF
once	TRBV4-1	CASSQDRSEQYF
-	TRBV7-2	CASSGRLAVTDTQYF
once	TRBV28	CASSLGQGPEKLFF
-	TRBV6-5	CASSLSSNEKLFF
-	TRBV19	CASEAGGPYNEQFF
-	TRBV7-9	CASSSGEGVGRGTIYF
-	TRBV7-2	CASSLTSPFFDEQFF
-	TRBV3-1/TRBV3-2	CASSHTGTQADTQYF
once	TRBV29-1	CSVDSGAPNTEAFF
-	TRBV27	CASGSSLAGTDTQYF
-	TRBV24-1	CATSDLRLADSYEQYF
-	TRBV18	CASSPLPANSNQPQHF
-	TRBV28	CASRRGQGALTYEQYF
-	TRBV5-1	CASSLGGLADTQYF
-	TRBV18	CASSLNRGYTEAFF
few	TRBV7-9	CASSLLGGFEQYF
-	TRBV7-9	CASSLEDSFRETQYF
-	TRBV27	CASSLDRGGTEAFF
-	TRBV28	CASRGQGANYGYTF
-	TRBV30	CAWSRGSGNQPQHF
-	TRBV4-2	CASSQDRGQGGNQPQHF